Below, 32 T cell receptor beta chains from the same sample are listed, as sequenced in a study of identical twins (dated by TCRdb to about 2016). The method behind the library was 5' RACE. Sequenced using an Illumina HiSeq 2000. The public reads were reprocessed in TCRdb via fastp at Q25 and MiXCR, keeping in-frame beta chains. All rows with the same CDR3 protein become a single entry with the most common DNA and genes. The sample data list fewer than 500,000 distinct CDR3 sequences, and 13% to 15% of these were observed just once. Of the sample, approximately 0.98% falls within the top ten clones. This sample also belongs to another study, concerning yellow fever vaccine responses in identical twins.

Sequencing was carried out using CD4+ T cells sorted from blood. The receptors were sampled from a woman between 18 and 30 years old in good health.

The chain links TRBV28 to TRBJ2-5; TRBD2 agrees at 8 bases. CDR1 and CDR2 (germline): MDHEN, SYDVKM. Trimming at V came to 5 bases and at J to 3 bases, leaving 17 bases not matched to a gene. The CDR3 is 18 residues long. CDR3: CASSPETHKLAAEETQYF. Written as DNA, the CDR3 is TGTGCCAGCAGTCCCGAAACTCATAAACTAGCGGCAGAAGAGACCCAGTACTTC.

This clonotype was seen more than once but under ten times. CDR3 in DNA: TGTGCCAGCAGCTACGGGACTAGTCGCTACGAGCAGTACTTC. Protein: CASSYGTSRYEQYF. The chain carries TRBV2 and TRBJ2-7; TRBD2 aligns across 8 bases. The CDR3 runs to 14 residues. Germline V gene lookup returns CDR1 SNHLY and CDR2 FYNNEI. Trimming took 6 bases from V and 3 from J; bases not matched to a gene: 7.

This chain uses TRBV27 with TRBJ2-7; 12 bases align to TRBD2. The CDR3 consists of 18 residues. From germline, CDR1 is MNHEY and CDR2 SMNVEV (reference sequence). V was pared by 2 bases and J by 4 bases, with 12 bases of the junction left unmatched. The CDR3 region has the DNA TGTGCCAGCAGTTTAGCCCGAGGACTAGCGGGAAGGGGGTACGAGCAGTACTTC. Translating gives CASSLARGLAGRGYEQYF.

This clonotype occurred many times. The V gene is TRBV20-1, the J gene TRBJ2-2; 8 nucleotides line up with TRBD2. Germline CDR1 DFQATT, CDR2 SNEGSKA (reference sequence). The CDR3 contains 14 residues. CDR3 sequence (DNA): TGCAGCGCCGGCTGGGCGGGAGGCACCGGGGAGCTGTTTTTT. It translates to CSAGWAGGTGELFF.

This rearrangement joins TRBV20-1 to TRBJ2-1; D not resolved. Germline loops: CDR1 DFQATT, CDR2 SNEGSKA (reference sequence). The CDR3 sequence is 14 residues long. The DNA for the CDR3 is TGCTGCTCAGAATCGGGTAGCTCCTACAATGAGCAGTTCTTC. Translation: CCSESGSSYNEQFF.

The chain couples TRBV5-1 to TRBJ2-2; 9 bases agree with TRBD2. The germline gives CDR1 SGHRS, CDR2 YFSETQ. Trimming at V came to 5 bases and at J to 4 bases, leaving 9 bases not matched to a gene. CDR3 length equals 16 residues. CDR3 coding DNA: TGCGCCAGCAGGGATATAGCGGGAGAGGGCACCGGGGAGCTGTTTTTT. Residues: CASRDIAGEGTGELFF.

This clonotype showed up many times. The V gene is TRBV5-6, the J gene TRBJ2-7, with D possibly TRBD1 on 6 matching bases. CDR1 SGHDT and CDR2 YYEEEE come from the germline V gene. The CDR3 runs 14 residues. Trimming removed 5 bases at V and 3 bases at J, with 15 bases between. The CDR3 sequence is CASRRTGSNYEQYF. CDR3 DNA sequence: TGTGCCAGCAGAAGAACAGGGTCAAACTACGAGCAGTACTTC.

This clonotype was counted a few times. The chain couples TRBV9 to TRBJ2-2; either TRBD1 or TRBD2 may fit D (6 bases each). V was trimmed by 3 bases and J by 4 bases, leaving 10 bases between them. The CDR3 covers 14 residues. Germline CDR1 is SGDLS and CDR2 is YYNGEE. The CDR3 is CASSGGAATGELFF. CDR3 sequence (DNA): TGTGCCAGCAGCGGGGGGGCGGCCACCGGGGAGCTGTTTTTT.

This clonotype showed up just a few times. The genes are TRBV11-2 and TRBJ2-2, with a possible D match to TRBD2 (5 bases). Germline assignment: CDR1 SGHAT and CDR2 FQNNGV. The CDR3 totals 15 residues. Trimming cost V 5 bases and J 4 bases, with 14 bases left between them. CDR3 DNA: TGTGCCAGCAGCCCCAGCGGCCTGGGCACCGGGGAGCTGTTTTTT. Encoded protein: CASSPSGLGTGELFF. The whole variable domain, filled in from reference TRBV11-2 and TRBJ2-2, reads EAGVAQSPRYKIIEKRQSVAFWCNPISGHATLYWYQQILGQGPKLLIQFQNNGVVDDSQLPKDRFSAERLKGVDSTLKIQPAKLEDSAVYLCASSPSGLGTGELFFGEGSRLTVL.

This clonotype was picked up many times. The chain employs TRBV10-3 and TRBJ1-5; TRBD1 aligns across 9 bases. The germline gives CDR1 ENHRY, CDR2 SYGVKD. The CDR3 sequence is 15 residues long. V dropped 8 bases and J dropped 6; count of bases not matched to a gene: 11. CDR3 sequence: CAISRTGEAFQPQHF. CDR3 DNA sequence: TGTGCCATCTCTCGGACAGGGGAGGCTTTTCAGCCCCAGCATTTT.

This clonotype was recorded a few times. The rearrangement uses TRBV29-1 and TRBJ2-7, with TRBD1 as a possible D gene (6 bases). Germline V CDR1 and CDR2: SQVTM, ANQGSEA. CDR3 length: 13 amino acids. Trimming took off 4 bases at V and 6 bases at J, with 16 bases between the two ends. The CDR3 DNA follows: TGCAGCGTTGTGGAGCTTCTGGGGGCCGAGCAGTACTTC. This sequence encodes CSVVELLGAEQYF.

The chain joins TRBV19 to TRBJ2-5; 13 bases map to TRBD2. The CDR3 loop spans 17 amino acids. J lost 2 bases, V lost 3 bases, and 6 bases had no gene match. CDR1 LNHDA and CDR2 SQIVND come from the germline V gene (reference sequence). The CDR3 coding sequence is TGTGCCAGTAGTATCGGACTAGCGGGAGTACGGCAAGAGACCCAGTACTTC. Translation: CASSIGLAGVRQETQYF.

The sample holds a few counts of this clonotype. The chain has TRBV28 and TRBJ2-1, with 12 bases matching TRBD2. Germline-derived CDR1 and CDR2 are MDHEN and SYDVKM. V lost 4 bases to trimming and J lost 8 bases; unmatched junction nucleotides: 6. The CDR3 loop spans 15 amino acids. CDR3 protein: CASSSRLAGVDEQFF. CDR3 coding DNA: TGTGCCAGCAGTTCGCGACTAGCGGGAGTCGATGAGCAGTTCTTC.

This sequence joins TRBV20-1 and TRBJ2-7; the match to TRBD1 covers 7 bases. Trimming removed 6 bases from V and 2 bases from J; junction bases left unmatched: 7. Germline-derived CDR1 and CDR2 are DFQATT and SNEGSKA (reference sequence). This CDR3 region has 13 residues. In DNA form, the CDR3 reads TGCAGTGCCATCCAGGGGGTCCCCTACGAGCAGTACTTC. This gives the protein CSAIQGVPYEQYF.

This clonotype was counted only a few times. This CDR3 is CATSDFTRWGVYEQYF. The CDR3 DNA reads as TGTGCCACCAGTGATTTCACTAGGTGGGGGGTCTACGAGCAGTACTTC. This chain links TRBV24-1 with TRBJ2-7, with D possibly matching TRBD2 (6 bases). Germline CDR1 reads KGHDR; CDR2 reads SFDVKD. V was trimmed by 1 base and J by 3 bases, leaving 15 bases between them. This CDR3 is built from 16 residues.

This clonotype has more than one count but fewer than ten. The rearrangement joins TRBV13 to TRBJ2-5; the match to TRBD1 covers 9 bases. The CDR3 is 16 residues long. CDR1 is PRHDT, CDR2 FYEKMQ, per germline (reference sequence). The J segment lost 1 base and the V segment lost 5 bases, leaving 8 bases of the junction unmatched. DNA of the CDR3: TGTGCCAGCAGCCCTACTGGACAGGGGACCCAAGAGACCCAGTACTTC. It is translated as CASSPTGQGTQETQYF.

The chain employs TRBV7-2 and TRBJ2-5; D might be TRBD1 (5 bases). The germline V gene encodes CDR1 SGHTA and CDR2 FQGNSA. This CDR3 has 13 amino acids. V was cut by 5 bases and J by 5 bases, with 12 bases left in between. In DNA form, the CDR3 reads TGTGCCAGCAGCCGGCCAGGGCGGGAGACCCAGTACTTC. Amino acid sequence: CASSRPGRETQYF.

This sequence joins TRBV7-2 and TRBJ2-3; 9 bases match TRBD2. Trimming at V came to 11 bases and at J to 5 bases, leaving 8 bases not matched to a gene. The CDR3 runs 13 residues. From germline, CDR1 is SGHTA and CDR2 FQGNSA. The CDR3 bases are TGTGCCTTAGGAGGACTAGCGAAAGATACGCAGTATTTT. It yields the protein CALGGLAKDTQYF.

The chain combines TRBV29-1 with TRBJ2-5; maybe TRBD1 (5 bases). V was shortened by 7 bases and J by 4 bases, with 16 bases between the two germline ends. Germline lookup yields CDR1 SQVTM and CDR2 ANQGSEA. CDR3 size: 13 residues. The CDR3 DNA is TGCAGCGCGCCCCAGGGTTCCCTAGAGACCCAGTACTTC. Translated: CSAPQGSLETQYF.

This clonotype was found a few times. The J gene is TRBJ2-2, the V gene TRBV6-1; 11 bases agree with TRBD1. This CDR3 spans 18 amino acids. CDR1 is MNHNS, CDR2 SASEGT, per germline. After removal of 5 bases from V and 4 bases from J, the junction contained 12 bases not matched to a gene. CDR3 loop: CASSPGQGALSGTGELFF. The CDR3 DNA follows: TGTGCCAGCAGTCCAGGACAGGGGGCATTGAGTGGCACCGGGGAGCTGTTTTTT.

The chain recombines TRBV27 with TRBJ2-7; 7 positions agree with TRBD1. This CDR3 has 13 residues. V shed 6 bases and J 6 bases; nucleotides not matched to a gene: 8. Per the germline V gene, CDR1 is MNHEY and CDR2 is SMNVEV (reference sequence). The CDR3 sequence: CASSYTGVAEQYF. The CDR3 nucleotides read TGTGCCAGCAGCTATACAGGGGTTGCCGAGCAGTACTTC.

This clonotype was seen a handful of times. The chain is built from TRBV12-3 or TRBV12-4 and TRBJ2-1; possible D gene TRBD1, 6 bases. This CDR3 has 16 residues. Deletions cut 6 bases from V and 3 bases from J, with 18 bases between. CDR3 DNA: TGTGCCAGCAGCCTAGGGGGACAAAACTTCTACAATGAGCAGTTCTTC. Its protein is CASSLGGQNFYNEQFF.

This clonotype was counted between two and nine times. The chain links TRBV25-1 to TRBJ2-1; no firm D call. Looked up from germline, CDR1 is MGHDK and CDR2 is SYGVNS. The V gene lost 2 bases and the J gene lost 2 bases, with 7 bases spanning the gap. CDR3 length: 14 residues. CDR3 loop: CASSEQDAYNEQFF. The CDR3 DNA sequence: TGTGCCAGCAGTGAACAGGATGCCTACAATGAGCAGTTCTTC.

V gene TRBV9 combines with J gene TRBJ2-7; D is unclear. Per the germline V gene, CDR1 is SGDLS and CDR2 is YYNGEE. This CDR3 has 15 amino acids. Trimming cost V 0 bases and J 4 bases, with 14 bases left between them. The CDR3: CASSVAPSAEYEQYF. For the CDR3, the DNA is TGTGCCAGCAGCGTAGCTCCCAGCGCCGAATACGAGCAGTACTTC. The whole variable domain, remainder taken from reference TRBV9 and TRBJ2-7, is DSGVTQTPKHLITATGQRVTLRCSPRSGDLSVYWYQQSLDQGLQFLIQYYNGEERAKGNILERFSAQQFPDLHSELNLSSLELGDSALYFCASSVAPSAEYEQYFGPGTRLTVT.

This clonotype showed up just a few times. This sequence joins TRBV19 and TRBJ2-7, with D possibly TRBD2 on 6 matching bases. Trimming stripped 5 bases from V and 3 bases from J, with 11 bases between. This CDR3 spans 13 amino acids. Germline V gives CDR1 LNHDA, CDR2 SQIVND (reference sequence). CDR3 nucleotide sequence: TGTGCCAGTAGTCCGCGGGACGTCTACGAGCAGTACTTC. As protein: CASSPRDVYEQYF.

The chain has TRBV18 and TRBJ2-3; D unresolved. Trimming shortened V by 8 bases and J by 0 bases, and 9 bases separated the two germline ends. The CDR3 extends over 13 amino acids. Germline V gene lookup returns CDR1 KGHSH and CDR2 LQKENI. The CDR3 DNA sequence: TGTGCCAGCGCGATTGCTAGCACAGATACGCAGTATTTT. Its translation is CASAIASTDTQYF.

This chain uses TRBV20-1 with TRBJ2-1; a weak D match, TRBD2 (6 bases). The germline V and J ends were trimmed by 0 bases and 7 bases, with 13 bases remaining between them. Germline CDR1 reads DFQATT; CDR2 reads SNEGSKA (reference sequence). This CDR3 region has 14 residues. CDR3 bases: TGCAGTGCTAGAGAAGGGACTGGCCCAAATGAGCAGTTCTTC. This translates into CSAREGTGPNEQFF.

This chain connects TRBV6-5 to TRBJ2-5; D call uncertain. CDR1 and CDR2 (germline): MNHEY, SVGAGI. V was cut by 0 bases and J by 9 bases, with 14 bases left in between. The CDR3 is 14 residues long. CDR3 protein: CASSYSRTARAQYF. The CDR3 bases are TGTGCCAGCAGTTACTCGAGAACAGCCCGGGCCCAGTACTTC.

In its sample, this clonotype was seen a few times. This chain uses TRBV28 with TRBJ2-1; TRBD1 is a possible D gene (5 bases). The CDR3 is 18 amino acids. The V and J ends lost 4 bases and 3 bases respectively, with 22 bases between them. Germline CDR1 is MDHEN and CDR2 is SYDVKM. The CDR3 sequence is CASSSVGARALGYNEQFF. In nucleotides, the CDR3 is TGTGCCAGCAGTTCCGTAGGAGCCAGGGCCTTGGGCTACAATGAGCAGTTCTTC.

This clonotype occurred a few times. This chain links TRBV3-1 with TRBJ2-5, with a weak D call TRBD2 (6 bases). V shed 4 bases and J shed 3 bases, with 18 bases lying between them. The CDR3 is 16 residues long. In germline, CDR1 is LGHDT, CDR2 YNNKEL (reference sequence). CDR3 in DNA: TGTGCCAGCAGCCCGCTAGTCGGGGGAGAGAAAGAGACCCAGTACTTC. This sequence encodes CASSPLVGGEKETQYF.

This clonotype was seen more than once but under ten times. The rearrangement links TRBV29-1 to TRBJ1-2; D gene uncertain. The CDR3 runs 11 residues. Looked up from germline, CDR1 is SQVTM and CDR2 is ANQGSEA. V was trimmed by 3 bases and J by 8 bases, leaving 10 bases between them. The CDR3 region has the DNA TGCAGCGTTGATGGCCTTGGGGGCTACACCTTC. Translating it yields CSVDGLGGYTF.

The table lists this clonotype with a few counts. The chain combines TRBV2 with TRBJ2-1, with TRBD1 as a possible D gene (6 bases). The CDR3 runs to 14 residues. The V and J ends lost 3 bases and 8 bases respectively, with 14 bases between them. The germline gives CDR1 SNHLY, CDR2 FYNNEI. The CDR3 protein is CASSETGAGDEQFF. The DNA for the CDR3 is TGTGCCAGCAGTGAGACAGGTGCCGGGGATGAGCAGTTCTTC.